Sequencing of this T cell receptor beta chain was carried out in a study of read filtering for tumor transcriptome and immune sequencing. From 300 to 400 ng of RNA, a library with molecular barcoded alpha/delta and beta/gamma adaptors was made. TCRdb redid the calling of the reads with MiXCR, one entry per CDR3 protein. The sample shows 30,000 to 40,000 distinct CDR3 sequences, 14% of them seen only once. This clonotype was counted ten times or more. Germline V lookup: CDR1 SGDLS, CDR2 YYNGEE. CDR3 size: 16 residues. V lost 1 base and J 4 bases, leaving 14 bases between the germline ends. This sequence joins TRBV9 and TRBJ2-2; D may be TRBD1 or TRBD2 (7 bases each). The sequence derives from a donor at least 40 years old with multiple myeloma. The sequencing input was a population of CD138-negative cells sorted from bone marrow. The DNA of the CDR3 is TGTGCCAGCAGCGTAATCCAGGGGGGGGTCACCGGGGAGCTGTTTTTT. Translation: CASSVIQGGVTGELFF.